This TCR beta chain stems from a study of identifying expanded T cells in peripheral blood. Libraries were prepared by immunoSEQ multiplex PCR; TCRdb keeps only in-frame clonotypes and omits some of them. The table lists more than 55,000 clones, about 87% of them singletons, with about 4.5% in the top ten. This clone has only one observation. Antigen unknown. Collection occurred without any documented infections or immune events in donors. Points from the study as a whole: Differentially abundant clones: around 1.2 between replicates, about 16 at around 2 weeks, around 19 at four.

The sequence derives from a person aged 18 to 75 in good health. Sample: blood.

In DNA form, the CDR3 reads TGTGCCACCAGAGTAGACAGGGGGGGCACAGATACGCAGTATTTT. Translating it yields CATRVDRGGTDTQYF. The chain links TRBV15 to TRBJ2-3, with 9 nucleotides matching TRBD1. The germline CDR1 and CDR2 sequences are LNHNV and YYDKDF (reference sequence). V was pared by 6 bases and J by 1 base, with 5 bases of the junction left unmatched. The CDR3 is 15 amino acids.